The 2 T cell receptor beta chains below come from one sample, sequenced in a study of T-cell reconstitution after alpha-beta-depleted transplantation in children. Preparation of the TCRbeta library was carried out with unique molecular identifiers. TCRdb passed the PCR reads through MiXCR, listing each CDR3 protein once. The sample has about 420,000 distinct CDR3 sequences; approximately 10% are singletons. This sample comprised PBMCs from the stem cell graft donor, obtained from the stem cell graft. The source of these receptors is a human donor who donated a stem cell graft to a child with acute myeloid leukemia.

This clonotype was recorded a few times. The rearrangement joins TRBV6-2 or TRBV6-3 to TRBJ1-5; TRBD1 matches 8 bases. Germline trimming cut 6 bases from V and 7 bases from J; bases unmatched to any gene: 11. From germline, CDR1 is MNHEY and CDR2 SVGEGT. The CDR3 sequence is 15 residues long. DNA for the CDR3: TGTGCCAGCAGCCCGGACAGGGACACAGAACAGCCCCAGCATTTT. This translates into CASSPDRDTEQPQHF.

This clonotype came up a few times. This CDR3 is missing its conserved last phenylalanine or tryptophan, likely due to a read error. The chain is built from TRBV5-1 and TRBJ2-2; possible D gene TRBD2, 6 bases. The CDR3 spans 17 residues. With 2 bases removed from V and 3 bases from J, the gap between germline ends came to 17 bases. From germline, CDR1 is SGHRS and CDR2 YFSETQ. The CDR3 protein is CASSFRMERADTGELFL. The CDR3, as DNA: TGCGCCAGCAGCTTCAGAATGGAGCGGGCCGACACCGGGGAGCTGTTTTTG.